One sample yielded the 30 T cell receptor beta chains listed below, sequenced in a study of T cell responses to AZD1222 COVID-19 vaccine. Data came from immunoSEQ multiplex PCR; TCRdb stores just in-frame clones and leaves some out. The sample records roughly 100,000 clones, 93% being singletons. The sample here was peripheral blood, taken on day 0 of AZD1222 vaccination. Receptors were obtained from an adult in good health.

The chain couples TRBV11-3 to TRBJ2-7; TRBD2 matches at 11 bases. V shed 1 base and J 12 bases; nucleotides not matched to a gene: 5. The CDR3 sequence is 13 residues long. From germline, CDR1 is SGHNT and CDR2 YENEEA. CDR3 loop: CASSLGASGRMYF. The CDR3, as DNA: TGTGCCAGCAGCTTAGGGGCTAGCGGGAGGATGTACTTC.

The rearrangement uses TRBV5-1 and TRBJ1-1, with D perhaps matching TRBD1 (5 bases). Trimming took off 2 bases at V and 5 bases at J, with 10 bases between the two ends. CDR3 length: 13 amino acids. CDR1 and CDR2 (germline): SGHRS, YFSETQ. In DNA, the CDR3 is TGCGCCAGCAGCTTAGCTAAGGGGACTGAAGCTTTCTTT. Translation gives CASSLAKGTEAFF.

J is TRBJ2-2 and V is TRBV29-1; the D call may be TRBD1 or TRBD2 (5 bases each). Germline V gene data show CDR1 as SQVTM and CDR2 as ANQGSEA. This CDR3 is 14 amino acids long. Trimming left V 6 bases short and J 4 bases short, with 15 bases between. The CDR3 region has the DNA TGCAGCGTAGCCAAGGATGGGGGCACCGGGGAGCTGTTTTTT. Amino acid sequence: CSVAKDGGTGELFF.

The count of this clone is one. V gene TRBV7-9 combines with J gene TRBJ2-5; TRBD1 is a possible D gene (5 bases). Germline loops: CDR1 SEHNR, CDR2 FQNEAQ (reference sequence). The CDR3 contains 16 residues. V lost 6 bases and J 4 bases, leaving 21 bases between the germline ends. The CDR3: CASSLGKGPKAETQYF. In DNA form, the CDR3 reads TGTGCCAGCAGTCTAGGCAAGGGGCCAAAAGCAGAGACCCAGTACTTC.

This chain uses TRBV6-1 with TRBJ1-2; 10 positions agree with TRBD1. The CDR3 runs to 15 residues. Germline V lookup: CDR1 MNHNS, CDR2 SASEGT. V shed 2 bases, J shed 3 bases, and the junction held 3 bases outside the gene matches. The CDR3, as DNA: TGTGCCAGCAGTGAACCGGGACAGGGGTACTATGGCTACACCTTC. Translation gives CASSEPGQGYYGYTF.

The V gene is TRBV6-4, the J gene TRBJ2-1, with 14 bases that match TRBD2. Trimming removed 3 bases from V and 10 bases from J; junction bases left unmatched: 8. CDR1 is MRHNA, CDR2 SNTAGT, per germline. The CDR3 covers 16 residues. CDR3 loop: CASSETGTSGSNEQFF. The CDR3, as DNA: TGTGCCAGCAGTGAAACCGGGACTAGCGGGAGCAACGAGCAGTTCTTC.

The chain is built from TRBV7-9 and TRBJ2-1; possibly TRBD2 for D (7 bases). Per the germline V gene, CDR1 is SEHNR and CDR2 is FQNEAQ (reference sequence). This CDR3 comprises 15 residues. V shed 1 base and J shed 8 bases, with 15 bases lying between them. CDR3 nucleotides: TGTGCCAGCAGCTTAGTGGGGGGGCTTAAGGATGAGCAGTTCTTC. Translating gives CASSLVGGLKDEQFF.

The J gene is TRBJ2-3, the V gene TRBV10-3, with 10 bases aligning to TRBD1. In germline, CDR1 is ENHRY, CDR2 SYGVKD. The CDR3 extends over 14 amino acids. The ends lost 11 bases at V and 2 bases at J; junction bases unmatched: 7. The CDR3 coding sequence is TGTGCCGCACGGGGACAGGGGACCACAGATACGCAGTATTTT. Its translation: CAARGQGTTDTQYF.

This rearrangement joins TRBV4-1 to TRBJ2-1, with TRBD1 matching over 7 bases. CDR3 length: 14 residues. The germline V gene has CDR1 MGHRA and CDR2 YSYEKL. The junction had 11 bases not matched to a gene; V was cut back by 7 bases and J by 8 bases. The CDR3 is CASTVSTGRYEQFF. The CDR3 DNA is TGCGCCAGCACTGTATCGACAGGGCGGTATGAGCAGTTCTTC.

V and J are TRBV6-4 and TRBJ1-5, with D tentatively TRBD1 (5 bases). The CDR3 is made up of 15 amino acids. Germline V gene sequence: CDR1 MRHNA, CDR2 SNTAGT. V gave up 0 bases and J gave up 5 bases, with 11 bases separating them. The CDR3, as DNA: TGTGCCAGCAGTGACTCAGGAGCGGGGGATCAGCCCCAGCATTTT. This encodes CASSDSGAGDQPQHF.

The chain couples TRBV12-5 to TRBJ2-7; 14 nucleotides match TRBD2. This CDR3 is 16 amino acids long. V trimming: 9 bases; J trimming: 4 bases; junction bases outside the gene matches: 11. The germline gives CDR1 LGHNT, CDR2 FRNRAP. Here the CDR3 reads CARTVMGTSGSYEQYF. CDR3 bases: TGTGCTAGGACCGTCATGGGGACTAGCGGGAGTTACGAGCAGTACTTC. The whole variable domain, remainder taken from reference TRBV12-5 and TRBJ2-7, is DARVTQTPRHKVTEMGQEVTMRCQPILGHNTVFWYRQTMMQGLELLAYFRNRAPLDDSGMPKDRFSAEMPDATLATLKIQPSEPRDSAVYFCARTVMGTSGSYEQYFGPGTRLTVT.

The chain uses TRBV21-1 and TRBJ2-1; TRBD2, the table's D call, lacks a check against the DNA. TRBV21-1 is recorded as a pseudogene. This CDR3 region has 15 residues. DNA for the CDR3: TGTGCCAGCAGCAATCGGCAGCGGGAGGAGAATGAGCAGTTCTTC. This sequence encodes CASSNRQREENEQFF.

The CDR3 nucleotides are TGTGCCAGCACCGCTAACTATGGCTACACCTTC. Protein: CASTANYGYTF. The rearrangement joins TRBV28 to TRBJ1-2; D gene unclear. V was pared by 7 bases and J by 0 bases, with 3 bases between. In germline, CDR1 is MDHEN, CDR2 SYDVKM. CDR3 length: 11 residues.

This clone was recorded once. One end of the junction varies from germline; a read error may be responsible. This chain uses TRBV19 with TRBJ1-4; D is ambiguous. Germline values: CDR1 LNHDA, CDR2 SQIVND (reference sequence). The CDR3 spans 15 residues. CDR3 sequence (DNA): TGTGCCAGTGGTATTAACGGGAACGGCCACGAAAAACTGTTTTTT. Its translation is CASGINGNGHEKLFF.

V usage is TRBV7-3 and J usage is TRBJ2-3; maybe TRBD2 (6 bases). V lost 2 bases and J lost 6, with 9 bases in between. Germline values: CDR1 SGHTA, CDR2 FQGTGA. CDR3 size: 13 residues. The CDR3, as DNA: TGTGCCAGCAGCTTACAAGGGAGGGATACGCAGTATTTT. Protein sequence: CASSLQGRDTQYF.

This clone is categorized as medium-sized (0.01 to 0.1%). In nucleotides, the CDR3 is TGTGCCAGCAGTGAAGCGGGAGACACCGGGGAGCTGTTTTTT. Protein sequence: CASSEAGDTGELFF. The chain couples TRBV6-4 to TRBJ2-2; TRBD2 matches at 8 bases. The CDR3 is 14 amino acids. V dropped 3 bases and J dropped 3; count of bases not matched to a gene: 0. Germline CDR1 and CDR2: MRHNA and SNTAGT.

The V and J genes are TRBV30 and TRBJ1-2; tentative D call: TRBD1 (6 bases). The CDR3 length is 14 residues. With 2 bases removed from V and 5 bases from J, the gap between germline ends came to 15 bases. Germline values: CDR1 GTSNPN, CDR2 SVGIG (reference sequence). CDR3 nucleotide sequence: TGTGCCTGGAGTAGGCCAGGGGCGGGTTATGGCTACACCTTC. Translation: CAWSRPGAGYGYTF. Full variable domain (remainder filled in from reference TRBV30 and TRBJ1-2): SQTIHQWPATLVQPVGSPLSLECTVEGTSNPNLYWYRQAAGRGLQLLFYSVGIGQISSEVPQNLSASRPQDRQFILSSKKLLLSDSGFYLCAWSRPGAGYGYTFGSGTRLTVV.

The J gene is TRBJ2-7, the V gene TRBV20-1; D is possibly TRBD1 (5 bases). V shed 3 bases and J shed 2 bases, with 14 bases lying between them. CDR1 is DFQATT and CDR2 is SNEGSKA in the germline V gene (reference sequence). The CDR3 sequence is 14 residues long. CDR3 in amino acids: CSASRRGFTYEQYF. CDR3 nucleotides: TGCAGTGCTAGTCGTAGGGGCTTTACCTACGAGCAGTACTTC.

This chain uses TRBV9 with TRBJ2-7; 9 bases are shared with TRBD2. J was trimmed by 2 bases and V by 0 bases; bases with no gene match: 3. The CDR3 totals 15 residues. Germline V gene data show CDR1 as SGDLS and CDR2 as YYNGEE. CDR3 sequence: CASSVGTSETYEQYF. DNA for the CDR3: TGTGCCAGCAGCGTAGGGACTAGCGAAACCTACGAGCAGTACTTC.

This clone was detected once. This chain joins TRBV3-1 (or the pseudogene TRBV3-2) and TRBJ2-2, with D unclear. Trimming left V 5 bases short and J 6 bases short, with 13 bases between. CDR1 LGHDT and CDR2 YNNKEL come from the germline V gene (reference sequence). There are 14 residues in the CDR3. CDR3 region: CASSFLRRPGELFF. The CDR3 DNA is TGTGCCAGCAGCTTCCTAAGAAGGCCCGGGGAGCTGTTTTTT.

The V and J genes are TRBV28 and TRBJ2-5; 8 bases match TRBD1. With V trimmed by 6 bases and J by 3 bases, 12 bases remained unmatched. CDR1 is MDHEN and CDR2 is SYDVKM in the germline V gene. The CDR3 is made up of 16 amino acids. CDR3: CASSFRGQGAEETQYF. CDR3 in DNA: TGTGCCAGCAGCTTCCGGGGGCAGGGGGCCGAAGAGACCCAGTACTTC.

The V and J genes are TRBV5-4 and TRBJ2-3; 7 bases align to TRBD1. Germline V gene sequence: CDR1 SGHNT, CDR2 YYREEE (reference sequence). The junction had 13 bases not matched to a gene; V was cut back by 0 bases and J by 3 bases. The CDR3 sequence is 18 residues long. The CDR3 DNA is TGTGCCAGCAGCTTGGCGTGGGGACAGCACGATGGAACAGATACGCAGTATTTT. Translating gives CASSLAWGQHDGTDTQYF.

The gene calls are TRBV4-1 and TRBJ2-3, with 9 bases aligning to TRBD2. The CDR3 spans 17 residues. V shed 0 bases and J 2 bases; nucleotides not matched to a gene: 6. Germline CDR1 reads MGHRA; CDR2 reads YSYEKL. The CDR3 coding sequence is TGCGCCAGCAGCCAAGACCCGGCTAGCGGGGCCACAGATACGCAGTATTTT. Amino acids: CASSQDPASGATDTQYF.

This chain links TRBV25-1 with TRBJ1-1; D unresolved. V shed 2 bases and J shed 1 base, with 2 bases lying between them. The germline V gene encodes CDR1 MGHDK and CDR2 SYGVNS. CDR3 length: 12 amino acids. CDR3 bases: TGTGCCAGCAGTGAAGCGAACACTGAAGCTTTCTTT. Its protein product is CASSEANTEAFF.

The rearrangement uses TRBV7-2 and TRBJ2-7, with D possibly TRBD2 on 6 matching bases. CDR1 SGHTA and CDR2 FQGNSA come from the germline V gene. V lost 8 bases and J lost 3, with 14 bases in between. The CDR3 extends over 13 amino acids. The CDR3 region is CASGVAVHYEQYF. CDR3 nucleotides: TGTGCCAGCGGGGTAGCGGTGCACTACGAGCAGTACTTC. The full variable domain, with the rest looked up from reference TRBV7-2 and TRBJ2-7, is GAGVSQSPSNKVTEKGKDVELRCDPISGHTALYWYRQSLGQGLEFLIYFQGNSAPDKSGLPSDRFSAERTGGSVSTLTIQRTQQEDSAVYLCASGVAVHYEQYFGPGTRLTVT.

For the CDR3, the DNA is TGTGCCAGCAGCCAAGTATGGGACAGTCATGGCTACACCTTC. This encodes CASSQVWDSHGYTF. The chain employs TRBV3-1 (or the pseudogene TRBV3-2) and TRBJ1-2; TRBD1 matches 7 bases. The V and J ends lost 1 base and 6 bases, in that order; junction bases with no gene match: 5. Looked up from germline, CDR1 is LGHDT and CDR2 is YNNKEL (reference sequence). The CDR3 is made up of 14 amino acids.

The chain is built from TRBV19 and TRBJ1-3; TRBD1 is a possible D gene (6 bases). Germline V CDR1 and CDR2: LNHDA, SQIVND (reference sequence). V lost 7 bases to trimming and J lost 1 base, with 14 bases between them. This CDR3 spans 15 amino acids. CDR3 residues: CASNSQTGSGNTIYF. The CDR3 DNA reads TGTGCCAGTAACTCCCAGACAGGATCTGGAAACACCATATATTTT.

V usage is TRBV18 and J usage is TRBJ2-2; D is ambiguous. V was pared by 1 base and J by 5 bases, with 2 bases between. CDR3 length: 12 amino acids. CDR1 is KGHSH and CDR2 is LQKENI in the germline V gene. CDR3 sequence: CASSPLTGELFF. DNA for the CDR3: TGTGCCAGCTCACCACTTACCGGGGAGCTGTTTTTT.

The gene calls are TRBV19 and TRBJ1-5; D gene uncertain. Trimming took off 2 bases at V and 4 bases at J, with 6 bases between the two ends. This CDR3 is built from 13 residues. Germline V gene sequence: CDR1 LNHDA, CDR2 SQIVND (reference sequence). CDR3 protein: CASSITRNQPQHF. The DNA for the CDR3 is TGTGCCAGTAGTATAACACGAAATCAGCCCCAGCATTTT.

The chain has TRBV5-6 and TRBJ2-7; no definite D call. Germline CDR1 SGHDT, CDR2 YYEEEE. Trimming left V 0 bases short and J 3 bases short, with 13 bases between. CDR3 size: 15 residues. The CDR3 nucleotides are TGTGCCAGCAGCTTGGGTACCCAGGTAGGCTACGAGCAGTACTTC. It specifies CASSLGTQVGYEQYF.